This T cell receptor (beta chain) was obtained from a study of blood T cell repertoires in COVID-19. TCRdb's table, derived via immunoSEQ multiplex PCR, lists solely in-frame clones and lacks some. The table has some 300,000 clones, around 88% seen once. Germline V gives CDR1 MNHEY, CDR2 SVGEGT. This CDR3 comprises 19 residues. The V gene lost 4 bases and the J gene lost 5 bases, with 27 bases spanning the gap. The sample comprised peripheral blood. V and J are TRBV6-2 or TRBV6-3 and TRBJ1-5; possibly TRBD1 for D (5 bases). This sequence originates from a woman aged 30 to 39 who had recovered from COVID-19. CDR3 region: CASSFTYAPWTSNDQPQHF. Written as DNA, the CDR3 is TGTGCCAGCAGTTTTACTTACGCCCCTTGGACAAGTAATGATCAGCCCCAGCATTTT.